This T cell receptor (beta chain) came from a study of metastatic and nonmetastatic thyroid tumors. Across the whole study: Peripheral blood and tumor or nodule samples from malignant and benign thyroid patients were compared.

Findings and caveats of the study: Malignant tumors reportedly showed significantly higher TCR beta diversity than benign nodules in both blood and tumor.

Per the original data handling: It was from CDR3 differences across clinicopathological groups that a distant-metastasis classifier for papillary thyroid cancer was built. TCRdb reanalyzed the PCR reads with MiXCR. The V and J calls were not made by the authors but by TCRdb's processing. This table holds about 6,500 clones, 32% found once. This clone was found a few times. As yet, its antigen is unknown. Treatment of any kind had been given to no patient before thyroid surgery. With V trimmed by 7 bases and J by 8 bases, 14 bases remained unmatched. Germline CDR1 MDHEN, CDR2 SYDVKM. The CDR3 contains 14 residues.

The chain carries TRBV28 and TRBJ2-7; 7 positions match TRBD1. Sequenced sample: tumor tissue. This clonotype was sampled from a female donor with papillary thyroid cancer or a benign thyroid nodule (not recorded which). Some clones in this sample may be carry-over from other donors' samples. Here the CDR3 reads CASISPGQNSKQYF. The CDR3 nucleotides read TGTGCCAGCATCAGCCCGGGACAGAATAGTAAGCAGTACTTC.